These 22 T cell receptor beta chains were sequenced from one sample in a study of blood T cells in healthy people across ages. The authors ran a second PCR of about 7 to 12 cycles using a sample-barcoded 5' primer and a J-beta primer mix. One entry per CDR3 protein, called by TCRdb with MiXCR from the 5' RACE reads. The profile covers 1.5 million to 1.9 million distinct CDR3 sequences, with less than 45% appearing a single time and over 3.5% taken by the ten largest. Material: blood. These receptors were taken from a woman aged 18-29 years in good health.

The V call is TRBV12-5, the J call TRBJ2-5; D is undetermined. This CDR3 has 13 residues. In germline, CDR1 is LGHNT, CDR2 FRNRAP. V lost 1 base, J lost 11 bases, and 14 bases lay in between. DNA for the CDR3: TGTGCTAGTGGTTTGGGGGATCTCAATGAGCAGTACTTC. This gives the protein CASGLGDLNEQYF.

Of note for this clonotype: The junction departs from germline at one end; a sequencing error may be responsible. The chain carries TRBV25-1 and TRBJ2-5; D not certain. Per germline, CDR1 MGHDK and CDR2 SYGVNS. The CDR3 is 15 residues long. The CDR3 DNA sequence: TGTACCAGCAGTGAATACTCAGTAGGCCAAGAGAACCAGTACTTC. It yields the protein CTSSEYSVGQENQYF.

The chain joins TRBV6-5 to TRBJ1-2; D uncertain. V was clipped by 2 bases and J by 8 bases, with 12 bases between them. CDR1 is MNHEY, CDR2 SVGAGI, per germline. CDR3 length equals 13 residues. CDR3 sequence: CASSYNGVSGYTF. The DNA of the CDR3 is TGTGCCAGCAGTTACAACGGGGTATCAGGCTACACCTTC.

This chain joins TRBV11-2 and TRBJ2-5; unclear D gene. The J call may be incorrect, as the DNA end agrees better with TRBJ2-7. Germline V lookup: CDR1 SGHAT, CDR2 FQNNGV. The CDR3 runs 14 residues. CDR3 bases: TGTGCCAGCAGCTTACTCCCGGTCGCCCACGAGCAGTACTTC. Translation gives CASSLLPVAHEQYF.

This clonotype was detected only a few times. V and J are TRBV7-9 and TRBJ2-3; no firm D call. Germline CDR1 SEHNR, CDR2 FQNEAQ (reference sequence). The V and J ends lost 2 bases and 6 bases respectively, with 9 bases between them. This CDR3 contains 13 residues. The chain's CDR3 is CASSLRLSDTQYF. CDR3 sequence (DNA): TGTGCCAGCAGCTTACGGCTTTCCGATACGCAGTATTTT.

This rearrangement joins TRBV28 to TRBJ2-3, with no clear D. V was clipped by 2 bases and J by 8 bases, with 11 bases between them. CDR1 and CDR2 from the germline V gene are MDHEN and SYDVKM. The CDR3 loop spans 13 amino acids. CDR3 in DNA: TGTGCCAGCAGTTTACCTTCGTGGGGTACGCAGTATTTT. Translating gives CASSLPSWGTQYF. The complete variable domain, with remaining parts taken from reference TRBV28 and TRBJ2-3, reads DVKVTQSSRYLVKRTGEKVFLECVQDMDHENMFWYRQDPGLGLRLIYFSYDVKMKEKGDIPEGYSVSREKKERFSLILESASTNQTSMYLCASSLPSWGTQYFGPGTRLTVL.

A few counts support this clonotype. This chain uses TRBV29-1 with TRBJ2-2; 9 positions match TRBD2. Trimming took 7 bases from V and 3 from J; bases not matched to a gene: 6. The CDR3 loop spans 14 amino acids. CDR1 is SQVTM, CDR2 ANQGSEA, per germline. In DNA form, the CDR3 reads TGCAGCGCCTCGACTAGCGGCTACACCGGGGAGCTGTTTTTT. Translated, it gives CSASTSGYTGELFF.

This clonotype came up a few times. The CDR3 spells CASSQAGGSNQPQHF. The CDR3 nucleotides are TGTGCCAGCAGCCAAGCAGGAGGGAGCAATCAGCCCCAGCATTTT. V usage is TRBV7-2 and J usage is TRBJ1-5; no clear D. V lost 5 bases to trimming and J lost 1 base, with 12 bases between them. The germline gives CDR1 SGHTA, CDR2 FQGNSA. CDR3 length: 15 amino acids.

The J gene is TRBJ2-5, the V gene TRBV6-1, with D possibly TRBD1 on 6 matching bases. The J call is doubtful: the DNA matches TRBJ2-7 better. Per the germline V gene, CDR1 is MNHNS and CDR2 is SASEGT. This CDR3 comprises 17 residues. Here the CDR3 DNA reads TGTGCCAGCAGCCCCACTTGGGGGCGAAAGCAACATTACGAGCAGTACTTC. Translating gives CASSPTWGRKQHYEQYF.

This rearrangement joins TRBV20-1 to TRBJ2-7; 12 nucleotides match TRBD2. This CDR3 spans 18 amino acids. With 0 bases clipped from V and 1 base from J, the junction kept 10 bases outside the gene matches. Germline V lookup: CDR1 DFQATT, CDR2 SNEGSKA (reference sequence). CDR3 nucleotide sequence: TGCAGTGCTAGAGATTTGGCTCGGACTAGCGGGGATTCCTACGAGCAGTACTTC. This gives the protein CSARDLARTSGDSYEQYF.

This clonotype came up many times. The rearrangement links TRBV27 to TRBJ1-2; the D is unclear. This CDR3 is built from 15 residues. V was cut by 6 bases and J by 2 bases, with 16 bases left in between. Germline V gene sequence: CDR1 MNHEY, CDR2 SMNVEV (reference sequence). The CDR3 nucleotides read TGTGCCAGCAGCTTACGCGGTGGACGGAACTATGGCTACACCTTC. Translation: CASSLRGGRNYGYTF.

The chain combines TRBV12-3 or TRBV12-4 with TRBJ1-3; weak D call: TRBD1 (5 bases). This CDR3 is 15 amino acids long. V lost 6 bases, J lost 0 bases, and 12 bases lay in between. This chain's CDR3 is CASRSTGNSGNTIYF. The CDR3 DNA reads TGTGCCAGCAGATCCACAGGAAACTCTGGAAACACCATATATTTT.

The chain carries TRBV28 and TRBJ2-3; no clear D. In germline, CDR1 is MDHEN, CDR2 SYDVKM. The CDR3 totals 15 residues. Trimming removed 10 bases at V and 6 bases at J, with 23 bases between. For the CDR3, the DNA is TGTGCCATCTCAACCCGGCGACACGGCAGGGATACGCAGTATTTT. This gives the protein CAISTRRHGRDTQYF.

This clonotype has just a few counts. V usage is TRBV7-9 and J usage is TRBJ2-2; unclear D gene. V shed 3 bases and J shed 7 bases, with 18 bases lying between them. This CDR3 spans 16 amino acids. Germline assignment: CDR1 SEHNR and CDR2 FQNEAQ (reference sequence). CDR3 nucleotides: TGTGCCAGCAGCTTTCTTCCCGGGCCCCCTGGCGGGGAGCTGTTTTTT. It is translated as CASSFLPGPPGGELFF.

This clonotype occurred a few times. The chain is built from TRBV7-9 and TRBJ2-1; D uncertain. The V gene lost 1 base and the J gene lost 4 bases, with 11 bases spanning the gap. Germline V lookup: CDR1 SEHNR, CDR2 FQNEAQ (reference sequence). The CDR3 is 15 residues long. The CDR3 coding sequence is TGTGCCAGCAGCTTAGTAGAGGTCGGGTACAATGAGCAGTTCTTC. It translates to CASSLVEVGYNEQFF.

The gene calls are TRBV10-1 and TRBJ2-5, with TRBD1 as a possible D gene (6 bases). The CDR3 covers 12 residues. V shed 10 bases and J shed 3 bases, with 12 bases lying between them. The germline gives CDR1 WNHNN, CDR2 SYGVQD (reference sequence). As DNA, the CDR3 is TGCGCCAAAGGGACAAACAAAGAGACCCAGTACTTC. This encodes CAKGTNKETQYF.

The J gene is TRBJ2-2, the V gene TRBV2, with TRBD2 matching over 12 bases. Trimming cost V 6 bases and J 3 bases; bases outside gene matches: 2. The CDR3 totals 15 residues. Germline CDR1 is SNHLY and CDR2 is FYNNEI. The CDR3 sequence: CASRLAGGYTGELFF. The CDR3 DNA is TGTGCCAGCAGACTAGCGGGGGGATACACCGGGGAGCTGTTTTTT.

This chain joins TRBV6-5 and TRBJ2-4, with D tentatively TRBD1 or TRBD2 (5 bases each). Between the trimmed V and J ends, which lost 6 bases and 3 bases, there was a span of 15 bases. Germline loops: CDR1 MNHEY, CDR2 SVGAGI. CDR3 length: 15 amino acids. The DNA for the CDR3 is TGTGCCAGCAGACCCCCAGGGACGGGCAAAAACATTCAGTACTTC. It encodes CASRPPGTGKNIQYF.

CDR3: CSASGPWTEYGYTF. CDR3 coding DNA: TGCAGTGCTAGCGGACCATGGACAGAGTATGGCTACACCTTC. The rearrangement links TRBV20-1 to TRBJ1-2; tentative D call: TRBD1 (6 bases). In germline, CDR1 is DFQATT, CDR2 SNEGSKA (reference sequence). This CDR3 region has 14 residues. V lost 3 bases to trimming and J lost 5 bases, with 16 bases between them.

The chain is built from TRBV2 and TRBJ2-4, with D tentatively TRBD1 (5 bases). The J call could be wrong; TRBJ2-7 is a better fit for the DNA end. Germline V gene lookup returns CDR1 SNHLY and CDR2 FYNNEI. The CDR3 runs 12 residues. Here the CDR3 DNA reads TGTGCCAGCAGTGAAGGACAGCTCGAGCAGTACTTC. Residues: CASSEGQLEQYF.

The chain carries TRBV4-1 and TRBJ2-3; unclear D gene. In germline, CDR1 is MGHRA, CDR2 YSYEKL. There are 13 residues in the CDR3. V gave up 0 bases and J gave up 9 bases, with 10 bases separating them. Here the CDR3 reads CASSQDPPNTQYF. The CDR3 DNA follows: TGCGCCAGCAGCCAAGATCCCCCTAACACGCAGTATTTT.

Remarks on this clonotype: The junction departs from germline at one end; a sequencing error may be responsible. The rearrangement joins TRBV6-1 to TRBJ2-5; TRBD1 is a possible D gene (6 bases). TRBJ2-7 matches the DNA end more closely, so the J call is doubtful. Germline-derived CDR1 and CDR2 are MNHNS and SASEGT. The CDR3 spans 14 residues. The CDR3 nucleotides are TGTACCAGCAGTGAGCCGGGACAAACCTACGAGCAGTACTTC. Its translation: CTSSEPGQTYEQYF.